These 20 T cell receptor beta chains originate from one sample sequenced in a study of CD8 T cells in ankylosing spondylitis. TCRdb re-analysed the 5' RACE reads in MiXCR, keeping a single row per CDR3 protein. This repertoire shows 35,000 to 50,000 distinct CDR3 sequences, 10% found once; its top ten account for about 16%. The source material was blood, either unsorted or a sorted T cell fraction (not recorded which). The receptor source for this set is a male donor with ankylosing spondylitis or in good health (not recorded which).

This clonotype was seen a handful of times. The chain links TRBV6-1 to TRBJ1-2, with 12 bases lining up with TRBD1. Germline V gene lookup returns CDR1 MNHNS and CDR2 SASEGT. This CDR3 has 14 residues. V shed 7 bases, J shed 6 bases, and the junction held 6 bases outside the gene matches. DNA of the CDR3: TGTGCCAGCATCACGGGACAGGGGGCAAATGGCTACACCTTC. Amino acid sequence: CASITGQGANGYTF.

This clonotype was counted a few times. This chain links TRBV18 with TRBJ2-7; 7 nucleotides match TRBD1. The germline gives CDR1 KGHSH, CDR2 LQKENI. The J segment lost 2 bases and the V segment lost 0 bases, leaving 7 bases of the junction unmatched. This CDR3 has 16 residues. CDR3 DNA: TGTGCCAGCTCACCACCGGGCAGGGGGAGCACCTACGAGCAGTACTTC. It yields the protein CASSPPGRGSTYEQYF.

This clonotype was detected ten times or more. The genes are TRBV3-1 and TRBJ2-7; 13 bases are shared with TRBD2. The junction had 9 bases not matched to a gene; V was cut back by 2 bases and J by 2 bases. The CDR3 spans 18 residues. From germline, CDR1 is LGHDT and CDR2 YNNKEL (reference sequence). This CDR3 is CASSQSGLAGPPTYEQYF. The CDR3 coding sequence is TGTGCCAGCAGCCAATCGGGACTAGCGGGACCTCCTACCTACGAGCAGTACTTC.

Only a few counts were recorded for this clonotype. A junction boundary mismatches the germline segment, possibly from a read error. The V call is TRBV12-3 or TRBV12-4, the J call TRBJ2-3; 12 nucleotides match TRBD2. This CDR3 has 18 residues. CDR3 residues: CTSSPFRLTSGSADTQYF. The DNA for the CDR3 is TGTACCAGCAGCCCTTTTCGACTGACTAGCGGGAGCGCAGATACGCAGTATTTT.

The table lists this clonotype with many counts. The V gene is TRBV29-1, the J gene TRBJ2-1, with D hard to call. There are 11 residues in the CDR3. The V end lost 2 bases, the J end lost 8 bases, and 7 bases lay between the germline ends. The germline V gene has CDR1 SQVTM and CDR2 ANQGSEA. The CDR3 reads CSVELRDEQFF. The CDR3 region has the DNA TGCAGCGTTGAATTGAGAGATGAGCAGTTCTTC.

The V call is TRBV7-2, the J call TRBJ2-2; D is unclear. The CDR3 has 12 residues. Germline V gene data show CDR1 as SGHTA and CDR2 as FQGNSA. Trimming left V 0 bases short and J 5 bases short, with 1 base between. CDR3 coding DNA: TGTGCCAGCAGCTTAGCTACCGGGGAGCTGTTTTTT. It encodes CASSLATGELFF.

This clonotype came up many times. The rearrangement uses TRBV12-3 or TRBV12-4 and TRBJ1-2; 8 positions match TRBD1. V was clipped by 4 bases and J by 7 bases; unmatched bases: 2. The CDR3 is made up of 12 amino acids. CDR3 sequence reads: CASSSRGLGYTF. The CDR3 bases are TGTGCCAGCAGTTCCAGGGGGCTTGGCTACACCTTC.

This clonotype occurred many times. Here the CDR3 reads CATSDRAGTGLNEQFF. In DNA form, the CDR3 reads TGTGCCACCAGTGACCGTGCCGGGACAGGGTTAAATGAGCAGTTCTTC. The chain is built from TRBV24-1 and TRBJ2-1; TRBD1 agrees at 9 bases. The CDR3 is 16 residues long. The V segment lost 4 bases and the J segment 7 bases; nucleotides outside the gene matches: 10. CDR1 is KGHDR and CDR2 is SFDVKD in the germline V gene.

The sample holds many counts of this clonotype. The CDR3 DNA reads as TGTGCCAGCAGTTTATCGCCCGGGACGGGAACCTATGGCTACACCTTC. Encoded protein: CASSLSPGTGTYGYTF. V usage is TRBV27 and J usage is TRBJ1-2, with D tentatively TRBD1 (5 bases). CDR3 length: 16 residues. V lost 0 bases, J lost 4 bases, and 15 bases lay in between. Germline values: CDR1 MNHEY, CDR2 SMNVEV (reference sequence).

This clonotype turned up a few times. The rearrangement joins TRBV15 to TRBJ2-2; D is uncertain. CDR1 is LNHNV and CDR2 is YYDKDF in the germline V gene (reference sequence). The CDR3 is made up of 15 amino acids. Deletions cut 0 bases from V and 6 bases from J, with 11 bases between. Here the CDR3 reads CATSRDSSAAGELFF. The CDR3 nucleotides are TGTGCCACCAGCAGAGATAGCTCCGCCGCCGGGGAGCTGTTTTTT.

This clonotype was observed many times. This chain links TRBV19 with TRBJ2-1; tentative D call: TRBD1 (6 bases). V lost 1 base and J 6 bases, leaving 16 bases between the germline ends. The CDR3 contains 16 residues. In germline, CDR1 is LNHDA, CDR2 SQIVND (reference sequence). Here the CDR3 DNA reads TGTGCCAGTAGTATAGGGGGGCAGCGTGCACGCAATGAGCAGTTCTTC. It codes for CASSIGGQRARNEQFF.

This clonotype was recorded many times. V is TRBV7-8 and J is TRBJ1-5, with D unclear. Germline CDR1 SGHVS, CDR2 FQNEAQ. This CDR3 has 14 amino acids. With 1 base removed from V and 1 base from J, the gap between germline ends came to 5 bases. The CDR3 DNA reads TGTGCCAGCAGCTTAGGGGCCAGCAATCAGCCCCAGCATTTT. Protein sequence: CASSLGASNQPQHF.

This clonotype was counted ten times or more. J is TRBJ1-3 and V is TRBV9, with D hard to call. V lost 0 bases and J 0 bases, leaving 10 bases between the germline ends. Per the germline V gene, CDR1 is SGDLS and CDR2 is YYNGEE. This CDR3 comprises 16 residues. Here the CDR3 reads CASSVVPGGSGNTIYF. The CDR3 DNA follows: TGTGCCAGCAGCGTAGTTCCGGGAGGCTCTGGAAACACCATATATTTT.

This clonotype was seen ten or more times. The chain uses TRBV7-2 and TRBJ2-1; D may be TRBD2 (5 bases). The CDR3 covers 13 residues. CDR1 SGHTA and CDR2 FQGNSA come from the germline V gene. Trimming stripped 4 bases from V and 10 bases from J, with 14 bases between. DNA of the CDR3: TGTGCCAGCAGCTCACTAGTGGTGACCGAGCAGTTCTTC. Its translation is CASSSLVVTEQFF.

CDR3 in DNA: TGTGCCAGCAGCCACGGGGGACTCATTAATGAGCAGTTCTTC. This translates into CASSHGGLINEQFF. V usage is TRBV3-1 and J usage is TRBJ2-1; D is possibly TRBD2 (6 bases). Germline-derived CDR1 and CDR2 are LGHDT and YNNKEL (reference sequence). This CDR3 comprises 14 residues. V was pared by 3 bases and J by 7 bases, with 13 bases between.

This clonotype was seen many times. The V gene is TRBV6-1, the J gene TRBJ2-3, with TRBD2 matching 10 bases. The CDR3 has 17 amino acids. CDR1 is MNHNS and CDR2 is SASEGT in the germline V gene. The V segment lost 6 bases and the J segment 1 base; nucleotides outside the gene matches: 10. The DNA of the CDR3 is TGTGCCAGCAGCCGAAGCGGGAGGGCCACCCGCACAGATACGCAGTATTTT. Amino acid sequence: CASSRSGRATRTDTQYF.

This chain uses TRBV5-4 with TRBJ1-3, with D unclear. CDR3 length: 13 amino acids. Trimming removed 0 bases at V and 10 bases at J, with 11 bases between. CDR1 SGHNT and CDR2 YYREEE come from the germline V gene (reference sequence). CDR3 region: CASSLEADRTIYF. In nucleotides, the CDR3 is TGTGCCAGCAGCTTGGAAGCGGATAGGACCATATATTTT.

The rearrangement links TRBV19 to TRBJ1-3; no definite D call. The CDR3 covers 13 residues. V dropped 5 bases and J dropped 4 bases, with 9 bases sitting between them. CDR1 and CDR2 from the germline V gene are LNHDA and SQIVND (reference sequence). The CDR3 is CASSQTGGNTIYF. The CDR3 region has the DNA TGTGCCAGTAGTCAAACCGGAGGAAACACCATATATTTT.

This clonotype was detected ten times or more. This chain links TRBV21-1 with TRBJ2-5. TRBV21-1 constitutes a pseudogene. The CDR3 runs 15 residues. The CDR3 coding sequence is TGTGCCAGCAGCAAACTCGGCAGCGAGGTTGAGACCCAGTACTTC. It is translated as CASSKLGSEVETQYF.

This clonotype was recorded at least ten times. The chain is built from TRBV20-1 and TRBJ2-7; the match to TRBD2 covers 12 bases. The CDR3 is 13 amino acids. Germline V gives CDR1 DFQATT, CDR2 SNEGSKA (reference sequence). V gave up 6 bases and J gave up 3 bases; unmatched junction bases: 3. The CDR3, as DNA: TGCAGTGCCTCACTAGCGGGAGGCTACGAGCAGTACTTC. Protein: CSASLAGGYEQYF.